This T cell receptor (beta chain) is drawn from a study of T cell responses to AZD1222 COVID-19 vaccine. Study observations and caveats: White British donors predominated, females outnumbered males, and clonal diversity was possibly underestimated. Regions 160-218 and 743-854 held dominance among vaccine-associated CD4 TCRs, which spanned spike.

Of note for this clone: Its antigen is as yet unknown.

Profiled with immunoSEQ multiplex PCR; TCRdb holds only in-frame clones, not every one. There are about 150,000 clones in the sample; roughly nine tenths occur only once, and under 20% lies in the top ten. From germline, CDR1 is GTSNPN and CDR2 SVGIG (reference sequence). This CDR3 has 14 residues. Trimming removed 3 bases at V and 7 bases at J, with 15 bases between. This TCR derives from an adult in good health. The starting material was peripheral blood, obtained on day 0 of AZD1222 vaccination. The chain is built from TRBV30 and TRBJ1-4; possible D gene TRBD1, 5 bases. DNA for the CDR3: TGTGCCTGGAGCCCCCCACAGGCCAGTGAAAAACTGTTTTTT. Its translation is CAWSPPQASEKLFF.